A selection of T cell receptor beta chains follows, all from one sample in a study of cytomegalovirus exposure and HLA in healthy donors. Using immunoSEQ multiplex PCR, the repertoire was profiled, and TCRdb retains in-frame clones only, with some absent. This sample yields over 85,000 clones, of which roughly 80% are seen a single time; 1% to 1.5% belongs to the top ten. Sequenced input: PBMCs. The receptors were sampled from a woman aged 30 to 39 in good health and CMV-seronegative. CDR3s include the opening cysteine and the closing phenylalanine or tryptophan. Fields, in order: J gene, clone size, D gene, V gene, CDR3 DNA, CDR3 protein. D genes are given only for firm matches. Clone size is given for some rows only: seen once, a few or many times, or a class if the clone is expanded.

J gene: TRBJ2-3
clone size: -
D gene: -
V gene: TRBV30
CDR3 DNA: TGTGCCTGGAGTGTACTTTTCGGGTCAGATACGCAGTATTTT
CDR3 protein: CAWSVLFGSDTQYF

J gene: TRBJ2-1
clone size: -
D gene: TRBD1
V gene: TRBV29-1
CDR3 DNA: TGCAGCGTTGCGGGGGCCGGGACAGGGAATTCCTACAATGAGCAGTTCTTC
CDR3 protein: CSVAGAGTGNSYNEQFF

J gene: TRBJ1-2
clone size: -
D gene: -
V gene: TRBV7-3
CDR3 DNA: TGTGCCAGCAGGAGAGGGCGAAGGGGAGGGGTATTC
CDR3 protein: CASRRGRRGGVF

J gene: TRBJ2-3
clone size: -
D gene: TRBD2
V gene: TRBV6-4
CDR3 DNA: TGTGCCAGCAGTGACTCCCCGGGGGGGAGCACAGATACGCAGTATTTT
CDR3 protein: CASSDSPGGSTDTQYF

J gene: TRBJ1-5
clone size: -
D gene: -
V gene: TRBV28
CDR3 DNA: TGTGCCAGCAGCTGGGACAATAGCAATCAGCCCCAGCATTTT
CDR3 protein: CASSWDNSNQPQHF

J gene: TRBJ2-1
clone size: -
D gene: TRBD2
V gene: TRBV5-6
CDR3 DNA: TGTGCCAGCAGCTTTCTGGGGGGGACTTCCTACAATGAGCAGTTCTTC
CDR3 protein: CASSFLGGTSYNEQFF

J gene: TRBJ1-3
clone size: -
D gene: -
V gene: TRBV7-8
CDR3 DNA: TGTGCCAGCAGCTTAGTCCCCGAGGGCCGCGGGAACACCATATATTTT
CDR3 protein: CASSLVPEGRGNTIYF

J gene: TRBJ2-5
clone size: once
D gene: TRBD2
V gene: TRBV7-8
CDR3 DNA: TGTGCCAGCAGCTTGGGCGGGGGATACCAAGAGACCCAGTACTTC
CDR3 protein: CASSLGGGYQETQYF

J gene: TRBJ2-1
clone size: -
D gene: TRBD2
V gene: TRBV29-1
CDR3 DNA: TGCAGTGAGGTAGCGGGAGCCCCCGGTGAGCAGTTCTTC
CDR3 protein: CSEVAGAPGEQFF

J gene: TRBJ2-1
clone size: -
D gene: -
V gene: TRBV25-1
CDR3 DNA: TGTGCCAGCAGTGGTCAAACCCCAGGGTCGGATTCCTACAATGAGCAGTTCTTC
CDR3 protein: CASSGQTPGSDSYNEQFF

J gene: TRBJ1-5
clone size: -
D gene: TRBD1
V gene: TRBV27
CDR3 DNA: TGTGCCAGCAGCACAGGGGGTAGCTACCAGCCCCAGCATTTT
CDR3 protein: CASSTGGSYQPQHF

J gene: TRBJ2-5
clone size: once
D gene: -
V gene: TRBV6-5
CDR3 DNA: TGTGCCAGCAGTTACGTCAGAGGGGAGACCCAGTACTTC
CDR3 protein: CASSYVRGETQYF

J gene: TRBJ2-5
clone size: -
D gene: -
V gene: TRBV11-2
CDR3 DNA: TGTGCCAGCAGCTTAGGCCGGGTCGAAGAAGAGACCCAGTACTTC
CDR3 protein: CASSLGRVEEETQYF

J gene: TRBJ2-1
clone size: -
D gene: TRBD2
V gene: TRBV4-1
CDR3 DNA: TGCGCCAGCAGCCAAGGGCCGGAGCGGGGGCCCGCCAGGGGCAATGAGCAGTTCTTC
CDR3 protein: CASSQGPERGPARGNEQFF

J gene: TRBJ2-7
clone size: -
D gene: TRBD1
V gene: TRBV29-1
CDR3 DNA: TGCAGCGTACTCGCCGGGACAGGGGGAACCTACGAGCAGTACTTC
CDR3 protein: CSVLAGTGGTYEQYF

J gene: TRBJ1-1
clone size: once
D gene: -
V gene: TRBV13
CDR3 DNA: TGTGCCAGCAGCTTAGCCCTAGGGGGGGGATCGGTATTCTTT
CDR3 protein: CASSLALGGGSVFF

J gene: TRBJ2-1
clone size: few
D gene: TRBD2
V gene: TRBV28
CDR3 DNA: TGTGCCAGCAGTTTAAGGCAGCGGGACTACAATGAGCAGTTCTTC
CDR3 protein: CASSLRQRDYNEQFF

J gene: TRBJ2-7
clone size: -
D gene: -
V gene: TRBV23-1
CDR3 DNA: TGCGCCAGCAGTCAAGACAGGACGGATTACGAGCAGTACTTC
CDR3 protein: CASSQDRTDYEQYF

J gene: TRBJ2-7
clone size: -
D gene: -
V gene: TRBV29-1
CDR3 DNA: TGCAGCGGAGCGTGGGGACTCACTGGCGAGCAGTACTTC
CDR3 protein: CSGAWGLTGEQYF

J gene: TRBJ2-1
clone size: -
D gene: -
V gene: TRBV9
CDR3 DNA: TGTGCCAGCAGCGGAACGGGAGCTAACAATGAGCAGTTCTTC
CDR3 protein: CASSGTGANNEQFF

J gene: TRBJ2-3
clone size: -
D gene: -
V gene: TRBV7-2
CDR3 DNA: TGTGCCAGCAGCCTCGGACTCTACACAGATACGCAGTATTTT
CDR3 protein: CASSLGLYTDTQYF

J gene: TRBJ1-5
clone size: -
D gene: -
V gene: TRBV19
CDR3 DNA: TGTGCCAGTAGTCAGGGGCTTAATCAGCCCCAGCATTTT
CDR3 protein: CASSQGLNQPQHF

J gene: TRBJ2-1
clone size: -
D gene: TRBD1
V gene: TRBV5-1
CDR3 DNA: TGCGCCAGCAGCTCCCGACAGGGGGCAGGATACAATGAGCAGTTCTTC
CDR3 protein: CASSSRQGAGYNEQFF

J gene: TRBJ1-5
clone size: -
D gene: -
V gene: TRBV30
CDR3 DNA: TGTGCCTGGAGTCGGCGGAGTGGCAATCAGCCCCAGCATTTT
CDR3 protein: CAWSRRSGNQPQHF

J gene: TRBJ1-2
clone size: -
D gene: TRBD1
V gene: TRBV4-3
CDR3 DNA: TGCGCCAGCAGCCAAGATGGTCGACAGGGGATTAACTATGGCTACACCTTC
CDR3 protein: CASSQDGRQGINYGYTF

J gene: TRBJ1-5
clone size: once
D gene: -
V gene: TRBV7-9
CDR3 DNA: TGTGCCAGCAGCGCCTCCTCCGAGTTGTTCCAGCCCCAGCATTTT
CDR3 protein: CASSASSELFQPQHF

J gene: TRBJ1-5
clone size: -
D gene: -
V gene: TRBV30
CDR3 DNA: TGTGCCTGGAGTGCACGGACAGTAGGCAATCAGCCCCAGCATTTT
CDR3 protein: CAWSARTVGNQPQHF

J gene: TRBJ2-2
clone size: -
D gene: -
V gene: TRBV5-1
CDR3 DNA: TGCGCCAGCAGCGCCAAACCTAGAGCTTCAAACACCGGGGAGCTGTTTTTT
CDR3 protein: CASSAKPRASNTGELFF

J gene: TRBJ2-7
clone size: -
D gene: TRBD2
V gene: TRBV5-1
CDR3 DNA: TGCGCCAGCAGCTATGGGACTAGCGGGAGCAGCGAGCAGTACTTC
CDR3 protein: CASSYGTSGSSEQYF

J gene: TRBJ2-3
clone size: -
D gene: TRBD2
V gene: TRBV4-2
CDR3 DNA: TGTGCCAGCAGCCAAAGGACACTAGCGGGAGCCCCAGATACGCAGTATTTT
CDR3 protein: CASSQRTLAGAPDTQYF

J gene: TRBJ1-6
clone size: -
D gene: -
V gene: TRBV28
CDR3 DNA: TGTGCCAGCAGTTCCGTCCGCTCCTATAATTCACCCCTCCACTTT
CDR3 protein: CASSSVRSYNSPLHF

J gene: TRBJ2-7
clone size: -
D gene: TRBD1
V gene: TRBV15
CDR3 DNA: TGTGCCACCAGCGACGGACAGGGATACCCCTACGAGCAGTACTTC
CDR3 protein: CATSDGQGYPYEQYF

J gene: TRBJ1-3
clone size: -
D gene: -
V gene: TRBV4-2
CDR3 DNA: TGTGCCAGCAGCCAGCCGGGGTCTGGAAACACCATATATTTT
CDR3 protein: CASSQPGSGNTIYF

J gene: TRBJ2-7
clone size: -
D gene: TRBD1
V gene: TRBV5-1
CDR3 DNA: TGCGCCAGCTGCCGGGGACAGGGCCTCTACGAGCAGTACTTC
CDR3 protein: CASCRGQGLYEQYF

J gene: TRBJ1-1
clone size: -
D gene: -
V gene: TRBV7-9
CDR3 DNA: TGTGCCAGCAGTGGACAAGTCGGTTTAGCTTTCTTT
CDR3 protein: CASSGQVGLAFF

J gene: TRBJ1-2
clone size: -
D gene: -
V gene: TRBV30
CDR3 DNA: TGTGCCTGGAGTGGGACAGTTGGCTACACCTTC
CDR3 protein: CAWSGTVGYTF

J gene: TRBJ2-1
clone size: -
D gene: -
V gene: TRBV29-1
CDR3 DNA: TGCAGCGTTGAAGTCAGCGGAACCGAATCTTCAGAGCAGTTCTTC
CDR3 protein: CSVEVSGTESSEQFF

J gene: TRBJ2-7
clone size: -
D gene: -
V gene: TRBV28
CDR3 DNA: TGTGCCAGCAGTGAAGAGAGCTCCTACGAGCAGTACTTC
CDR3 protein: CASSEESSYEQYF

J gene: TRBJ1-1
clone size: -
D gene: -
V gene: TRBV9
CDR3 DNA: TGTGCCAGCAGCGTGGAGATGAACACTGAAGCTTTCTTT
CDR3 protein: CASSVEMNTEAFF

J gene: TRBJ2-5
clone size: -
D gene: TRBD2
V gene: TRBV5-4
CDR3 DNA: TGTGCCAGCAGCCAGGGACTAGCGGGAGGAGAGACCCAGTACTTC
CDR3 protein: CASSQGLAGGETQYF

J gene: TRBJ1-6
clone size: -
D gene: TRBD1
V gene: TRBV4-3
CDR3 DNA: TGCGCCAGCAGCCAAGGGACAGGGCCCCTACCCCATTCACCCCTCCACTTT
CDR3 protein: CASSQGTGPLPHSPLHF

J gene: TRBJ2-3
clone size: -
D gene: TRBD2
V gene: TRBV10-3
CDR3 DNA: TGTGCCATCAGTCGTCGGACTAGCGCAGATACGCAGTATTTT
CDR3 protein: CAISRRTSADTQYF

J gene: TRBJ2-7
clone size: -
D gene: TRBD2
V gene: TRBV7-7
CDR3 DNA: TGTGCTAGCAGCCGGACTAGCGGGAGTTCCTACGAGCAGTACTTC
CDR3 protein: CASSRTSGSSYEQYF

J gene: TRBJ1-1
clone size: -
D gene: -
V gene: TRBV6-1
CDR3 DNA: TGTGCCAGCAGTGAAGGCTGGCCCAAGAACACTGAAGCTTTCTTT
CDR3 protein: CASSEGWPKNTEAFF

J gene: TRBJ1-3
clone size: few
D gene: -
V gene: TRBV7-9
CDR3 DNA: TGTGCCAGCAGCTTAGGGTCGGGACAACTAAACACCATATATTTT
CDR3 protein: CASSLGSGQLNTIYF

J gene: TRBJ1-4
clone size: -
D gene: -
V gene: TRBV6-6
CDR3 DNA: TGTGCCAGCAGTGAGCCAGGTTTTTCTAATGAAAAACTGTTTTTT
CDR3 protein: CASSEPGFSNEKLFF

J gene: TRBJ1-6
clone size: -
D gene: -
V gene: TRBV7-8
CDR3 DNA: TGTGCCAGCAGCTTATTGTCTGCTAGCTCCTATAATTCACCCCTCCACTTT
CDR3 protein: CASSLLSASSYNSPLHF

J gene: TRBJ1-4
clone size: -
D gene: -
V gene: TRBV7-8
CDR3 DNA: TGTGCCAGCAGCTTACCAGCGACTAATGAAAAACTGTTTTTT
CDR3 protein: CASSLPATNEKLFF

J gene: TRBJ1-2
clone size: -
D gene: -
V gene: TRBV19
CDR3 DNA: TGTGCCAGTAGTGCGTCAGGAACTAACTATGGCTACACCTTC
CDR3 protein: CASSASGTNYGYTF

J gene: TRBJ1-1
clone size: -
D gene: TRBD1
V gene: TRBV29-1
CDR3 DNA: TGCAGCGTTGGAAAAATTCGGGACAGTAACACTGAAGCTTTCTTT
CDR3 protein: CSVGKIRDSNTEAFF

J gene: TRBJ2-3
clone size: -
D gene: TRBD2
V gene: TRBV18
CDR3 DNA: TGTGCCAGCTCAACGACCTCGCCTAGCGGGGTCGGAGCGCAGTATTTT
CDR3 protein: CASSTTSPSGVGAQYF

J gene: TRBJ1-1
clone size: few
D gene: TRBD1
V gene: TRBV7-3
CDR3 DNA: TGTGCCAGCAGCTTTGGACAGGGGAACACTGAAGCTTTCTTT
CDR3 protein: CASSFGQGNTEAFF

J gene: TRBJ1-2
clone size: once
D gene: -
V gene: TRBV28
CDR3 DNA: TGTGCCAGCAGTTCCCGGACAGCTCCCACTGGCGGCTACACCTTC
CDR3 protein: CASSSRTAPTGGYTF

J gene: TRBJ1-1
clone size: -
D gene: -
V gene: TRBV7-2
CDR3 DNA: TGTGCCAGCAGCCTACGGGGGACTGAAGCTTTCTTT
CDR3 protein: CASSLRGTEAFF

J gene: TRBJ1-1
clone size: few
D gene: -
V gene: TRBV9
CDR3 DNA: TGTGCCAGCAGCACCCATCCTCGACAGAACACTGAAGCTTTCTTT
CDR3 protein: CASSTHPRQNTEAFF